The 17 T cell receptor beta chains listed next were all sequenced from one sample in a study of T cell changes during pregnancy in multiple sclerosis. Using immunoSEQ multiplex PCR, the repertoire was profiled, and TCRdb retains in-frame clones only, with some absent. The table records tens of thousands of clones, about 93% of them present only once. The sequences come from CD4+ T cells from peripheral blood mononuclear cells, collected in the second trimester of pregnancy. The source is a female donor in good health, enrolled as a control in a pregnancy study.

V usage is TRBV7-2 and J usage is TRBJ1-2; 7 bases match TRBD1. Per the germline V gene, CDR1 is SGHTA and CDR2 is FQGNSA. The CDR3 is 13 amino acids. The V and J ends lost 2 bases and 4 bases, in that order; junction bases with no gene match: 1. This chain's CDR3 is CASSLNRGYGYTF. Written as DNA, the CDR3 is TGTGCCAGCAGCTTAAACAGGGGCTATGGCTACACCTTC.

The chain is built from TRBV7-9 and TRBJ2-1, with 8 nucleotides matching TRBD2. This CDR3 region has 17 residues. V was clipped by 1 base and J by 2 bases; unmatched bases: 7. Per germline, CDR1 SEHNR and CDR2 FQNEAQ (reference sequence). The CDR3 sequence is CASSLGVSGGTYNEQFF. CDR3 DNA: TGTGCCAGCAGCTTAGGTGTGAGCGGGGGAACCTACAATGAGCAGTTCTTC.

The genes are TRBV4-1 and TRBJ2-6; TRBD2 is a possible D gene (5 bases). Trimming shortened V by 1 base and J by 4 bases, and 8 bases separated the two germline ends. The CDR3 has 15 residues. Per the germline V gene, CDR1 is MGHRA and CDR2 is YSYEKL. CDR3 sequence: CASSQAGNGANVLTF. CDR3 coding DNA: TGCGCCAGCAGCCAAGCGGGGAACGGGGCCAACGTCCTGACTTTC.

CDR3 sequence (DNA): TGCGCCAGCGGAATACAGGGTTCTCTTAATTCACCCCTCCACTTT. It codes for CASGIQGSLNSPLHF. The chain links TRBV10-2 to TRBJ1-6; possibly TRBD1 for D (6 bases). Trimming left V 8 bases short and J 6 bases short, with 17 bases between. The CDR3 runs to 15 residues. Germline-derived CDR1 and CDR2 are WSHSY and SAAADI.

The rearrangement uses TRBV6-5 and TRBJ2-7; 7 bases align to TRBD1. CDR3 length: 15 residues. The V gene end was trimmed by 5 bases and the J gene end by 5 bases; junction bases not matched to a gene: 12. Germline V gives CDR1 MNHEY, CDR2 SVGAGI. The CDR3 DNA follows: TGTGCCAGCAGTCTCCGGACAGGCCCCCCCCACGAGCAGTACTTC. Its translation is CASSLRTGPPHEQYF.

This clone was picked up one time. The genes are TRBV19 and TRBJ1-5, with 7 nucleotides matching TRBD1. The CDR3 sequence is 18 residues long. Germline V gene data show CDR1 as LNHDA and CDR2 as SQIVND (reference sequence). V shed 2 bases, J shed 5 bases, and the junction held 15 bases outside the gene matches. CDR3 in amino acids: CASSITTAGTVIDQPQHF. CDR3 nucleotides: TGTGCCAGTAGTATAACCACAGCCGGGACAGTTATAGATCAGCCCCAGCATTTT.

For this clone: Other DNA variants within this sample encode the same CDR3. The chain joins TRBV18 to TRBJ1-5; 7 bases fit TRBD1. The length of the CDR3 is 18 residues. V shed 3 bases and J 5 bases; nucleotides not matched to a gene: 16. Germline-derived CDR1 and CDR2 are KGHSH and LQKENI. Here the CDR3 DNA reads TGTGCCAGCTCACCGCCGTTGGCGGCAGGGGGAAGGGATCAGCCCCAGCATTTT. Protein sequence: CASSPPLAAGGRDQPQHF.

The V and J genes are TRBV28 and TRBJ2-7; the match to TRBD1 covers 9 bases. The trim removed 5 bases at V and 0 bases at J, leaving 2 bases unmatched. CDR1 is MDHEN, CDR2 SYDVKM, per germline. This CDR3 comprises 14 residues. In nucleotides, the CDR3 is TGTGCCAGCAGTGAGACAGGGGGCTCCTACGAGCAGTACTTC. It yields the protein CASSETGGSYEQYF.

The chain joins TRBV5-1 to TRBJ2-5, with 11 bases identical to TRBD2. V was clipped by 4 bases and J by 4 bases; unmatched bases: 3. There are 14 residues in the CDR3. In germline, CDR1 is SGHRS, CDR2 YFSETQ. CDR3 sequence (DNA): TGCGCCAGCAGCCCAACTAGCGGGGGAGAGACCCAGTACTTC. It translates to CASSPTSGGETQYF.

In this sample, this clone turned up once. The V gene is TRBV6-5, the J gene TRBJ2-7, with 7 positions matching TRBD1. The CDR3 is 12 residues long. J lost 8 bases, V lost 6 bases, and 7 bases had no gene match. Germline V gene lookup returns CDR1 MNHEY and CDR2 SVGAGI. The CDR3 reads CASRGDSEKQYF. The CDR3 DNA is TGTGCCAGCAGGGGGGACAGCGAAAAGCAGTACTTC.

V usage is TRBV2 and J usage is TRBJ2-7; TRBD1 aligns across 7 bases. This CDR3 spans 13 amino acids. The germline V gene encodes CDR1 SNHLY and CDR2 FYNNEI. Trimming at V came to 5 bases and at J to 4 bases, leaving 5 bases not matched to a gene. The CDR3 DNA is TGTGCCAGCAGTTACGACAGGGAATACGAGCAGTACTTC. It encodes CASSYDREYEQYF.

The V call is TRBV7-2, the J call TRBJ1-6; 8 bases are shared with TRBD1. There are 18 residues in the CDR3. With 1 base clipped from V and 3 bases from J, the junction kept 8 bases outside the gene matches. Germline V gives CDR1 SGHTA, CDR2 FQGNSA. The CDR3 protein is CASSLGRTGKNYNSPLHF. The CDR3 DNA follows: TGTGCCAGCAGCTTAGGGAGGACAGGGAAAAACTATAATTCACCCCTCCACTTT.

This clone was counted between two and nine times. The chain has TRBV5-1 and TRBJ1-5, with D possibly matching TRBD1 (6 bases). Germline V gene lookup returns CDR1 SGHRS and CDR2 YFSETQ. This CDR3 is built from 13 residues. Trimming took 5 bases from V and 5 from J, leaving 11 bases between them. The CDR3 bases are TGCGCCAGCAGTCAACAGGGTCATCAGCCCCAGCATTTT. This translates into CASSQQGHQPQHF.

The rearrangement joins TRBV7-9 to TRBJ1-1; tentative D call: TRBD1 (5 bases). Per germline, CDR1 SEHNR and CDR2 FQNEAQ (reference sequence). The CDR3 has 14 amino acids. Trimming removed 3 bases from V and 1 base from J, with 9 bases in between. CDR3 in DNA: TGTGCCAGCAGCTTGGGGCCCAGGAACACTGAAGCTTTCTTT. This translates into CASSLGPRNTEAFF.

The CDR3: CASRYWRGQDEKLFF. The DNA of the CDR3 is TGTGCCAGCAGGTATTGGAGGGGGCAAGATGAAAAACTGTTTTTT. This sequence joins TRBV6-1 and TRBJ1-4; 7 bases align to TRBD1. The CDR3 has 15 amino acids. V was clipped by 6 bases and J by 6 bases; unmatched bases: 10. Germline V lookup: CDR1 MNHNS, CDR2 SASEGT.

The chain employs TRBV6-6 and TRBJ1-1; D not certain. V dropped 6 bases and J dropped 6 bases, with 11 bases sitting between them. CDR1 is MNHNY and CDR2 is SVGAGI in the germline V gene (reference sequence). The CDR3 runs to 12 residues. CDR3 in DNA: TGTGCCAGCAGAGTTCGGTTGTCTGAAGCTTTCTTT. Its protein product is CASRVRLSEAFF.

In regard to this clone: Within the sample, other DNA sequences also encode this same CDR3. The chain links TRBV5-1 to TRBJ2-7; 7 bases are shared with TRBD1. This CDR3 spans 14 amino acids. CDR1 and CDR2 from the germline V gene are SGHRS and YFSETQ. Losses at the gene ends were 4 bases for V and 0 bases for J; bases not matched to a gene: 4. The DNA for the CDR3 is TGCGCCAGCAGCCCCGGACAGGCCTCCTACGAGCAGTACTTC. Protein: CASSPGQASYEQYF.